The sequence of this T cell receptor beta chain was determined in a study of neurological immune-mediated disorders. This clonotype was recorded many times. Antigen specificity is unknown. General study results and limits: Multiple sclerosis was found to have the least TCR clonal expansion, below healthy controls, and HTLV-1-associated myelopathy the most. CDR3 amino acid sequences found in expanded clones were never shared across subjects, suggesting private repertoires in all groups.

The germline gives CDR1 LNHNV, CDR2 YYDKDF (reference sequence). V was shortened by 1 base and J by 1 base, with 8 bases between the two germline ends. This CDR3 is built from 14 residues. Over 160 million TCR-beta sequences (from 15-18 subjects) were yielded by each sequencing run. One entry per CDR3 protein, called by TCRdb with MiXCR from the 5' RACE reads. The data hold some 20,000 distinct CDR3 sequences, with 6% to 8% observed a single time. Around 950,000 sorted CD4+ or CD8+ T cells made each library. This TCR was sampled from a woman between 25 and 40 years old with HTLV-1-associated myelopathy (HAM/TSP). The chain carries TRBV15 and TRBJ2-7, with D uncertain. The specimen was CD8+ T cells from blood. The CDR3 nucleotides read TGTGCCACCAGCAGAGTAGGCAGTTCCTACGAGCAGTACTTC. Translating it yields CATSRVGSSYEQYF.